Following are 3 T cell receptor beta chains from one sample sequenced in a study of beta chain features in type 1 diabetes. Sequenced material consisted of expressed TCRB transcripts (all of the isolated RNA was reverse transcribed). The method was immunoSEQ multiplex PCR; TCRdb's version includes in-frame clones alone and lacks a portion of them. The sample lists fewer than 350,000 clones; roughly a fifth were seen once. What was sequenced was naive CD4+ T cells from blood. The receptors were gathered from a woman aged 18-29 years in good health.

The chain couples TRBV10-3 to TRBJ1-2; D is possibly TRBD1 (6 bases). Germline loops: CDR1 ENHRY, CDR2 SYGVKD. Trimming stripped 7 bases from V and 8 bases from J, with 17 bases between. CDR3 length: 13 residues. The CDR3: CAIKGSETGGYTF. DNA of the CDR3: TGTGCCATCAAAGGATCAGAAACAGGGGGCTACACCTTC.

The genes are TRBV2 and TRBJ2-2, with D maybe TRBD2 (6 bases). The CDR3 loop spans 14 amino acids. V lost 8 bases and J lost 1, with 11 bases in between. Per germline, CDR1 SNHLY and CDR2 FYNNEI. CDR3 region: CASHPGVNTGELFF. The CDR3 DNA reads as TGTGCCAGCCACCCGGGGGTGAACACCGGGGAGCTGTTTTTT.

CDR3 bases: TGTGCCTCCAGCAGGGAATCCGGTGAAAAACTGTTTTTT. It encodes CASSRESGEKLFF. The chain carries TRBV30 and TRBJ1-4; tentatively, D is TRBD1 (5 bases). Trimming removed 7 bases at V and 7 bases at J, with 16 bases between. The germline gives CDR1 GTSNPN, CDR2 SVGIG (reference sequence). This CDR3 comprises 13 residues.